By share, the clone carrying this TCR beta chain ranks as large. V was cut by 1 base and J by 1 base, with 14 bases left in between. The germline CDR1 and CDR2 sequences are SEHNR and FQNEAQ (reference sequence). This CDR3 spans 17 amino acids. This entry belongs to a study of patients and donors after allogeneic stem cell transplantation. TCRdb reprocessed the RT-PCR reads via MiXCR and lists one record per CDR3 protein. The data contain 2,500 to 3,000 distinct CDR3 sequences, roughly 4.2% of them singletons. This sequence originates from a human donor who was either an allogeneic HSCT recipient or a stem cell or donor lymphocyte infusion donor (not recorded which). It is not recorded whose cells these are; they may come from a transplant donor. Input material: blood, either unsorted or a sorted T cell fraction (not recorded which). The J gene is TRBJ1-5, the V gene TRBV7-9; D perhaps matches TRBD1 (6 bases). CDR3 bases: TGTGCCAGCAGCTTAGTACTGGGGGCGGGGAGCAATCAGCCCCAGCATTTT. This sequence encodes CASSLVLGAGSNQPQHF.